A single sample is the source of the 10 T cell receptor beta chains below, sequenced in a study of blood T cell repertoires in COVID-19. The method was immunoSEQ multiplex PCR; TCRdb's version includes in-frame clones alone and lacks a portion of them. The sample lists under 150,000 clones; around 85% were seen once. Specimen: peripheral blood. The source is a woman aged 55 to 70 with COVID-19, enrolled during active disease.

The V call is TRBV9, the J call TRBJ2-2, with D perhaps TRBD2 (7 bases). The CDR3 is 16 residues long. The V and J ends lost 8 bases and 0 bases respectively, with 17 bases between them. CDR1 is SGDLS and CDR2 is YYNGEE in the germline V gene. The DNA of the CDR3 is TGTGCCAGTTACCCTCGGGGGGCAGCGAACACCGGGGAGCTGTTTTTT. Amino acid sequence: CASYPRGAANTGELFF.

This chain connects TRBV9 to TRBJ1-2, with 9 bases identical to TRBD1. This CDR3 has 15 residues. Germline CDR1 reads SGDLS; CDR2 reads YYNGEE. Losses at the gene ends were 2 bases for V and 8 bases for J; bases not matched to a gene: 10. The CDR3 reads CASSVGTGPLFGYTF. CDR3 in DNA: TGTGCCAGCAGCGTCGGGACAGGGCCGCTATTCGGCTACACCTTC.

CDR3 protein: CASCGGRAYEQYF. The CDR3 DNA reads as TGTGCCAGTTGTGGGGGCAGGGCCTACGAGCAGTACTTC. The chain carries TRBV12-3 or TRBV12-4 and TRBJ2-7; a weak D match, TRBD1 (6 bases). The ends were cut back, 9 bases at V and 2 bases at J, with 14 bases in the middle. This CDR3 region has 13 residues.

A single count supports this clone. This chain uses TRBV4-2 with TRBJ2-7, with TRBD2 matching 10 bases. There are 15 residues in the CDR3. CDR1 LGHNA and CDR2 YNFKEQ come from the germline V gene. The J segment lost 0 bases and the V segment lost 5 bases, leaving 4 bases of the junction unmatched. This chain's CDR3 is CASSNPSGSSYEQYF. In nucleotides, the CDR3 is TGTGCCAGCAGCAACCCTAGCGGGAGCTCCTACGAGCAGTACTTC.

Only a few counts were recorded for this clone. CDR3 protein: CASSLTTGSYISSSYEQYF. The CDR3 DNA reads TGCGCCAGCAGCTTAACCACAGGGTCCTACATATCTAGCTCCTACGAGCAGTACTTC. The chain carries TRBV5-1 and TRBJ2-7, with a possible D match to TRBD1 (6 bases). Deletions cut 2 bases from V and 0 bases from J, with 24 bases between. CDR3 length: 19 amino acids. The germline gives CDR1 SGHRS, CDR2 YFSETQ. Full variable domain (rest looked up from reference TRBV5-1 and TRBJ2-7): KAGVTQTPRYLIKTRGQQVTLSCSPISGHRSVSWYQQTPGQGLQFLFEYFSETQRNKGNFPGRFSGRQFSNSRSEMNVSTLELGDSALYLCASSLTTGSYISSSYEQYFGPGTRLTVT.

The chain is built from TRBV30 and TRBJ2-7; tentative D call: TRBD2 (6 bases). Germline lookup yields CDR1 GTSNPN and CDR2 SVGIG (reference sequence). The CDR3 contains 15 residues. Trimming shortened V by 2 bases and J by 4 bases, and 18 bases separated the two germline ends. The CDR3 DNA reads as TGTGCCTGGAGTCCGGACGGCCTTGGAGGGTACGAGCAGTACTTC. Protein: CAWSPDGLGGYEQYF.

The J gene is TRBJ1-6, the V gene TRBV18; the match to TRBD1 covers 7 bases. CDR3 length: 16 amino acids. CDR1 and CDR2 (germline): KGHSH, LQKENI. Unmatched junction bases numbered 5, after V lost 3 bases and J lost 3 bases. CDR3 sequence (DNA): TGTGCCAGCTCACCTACGACAGGGTACTATAATTCACCCCTCCACTTT. This translates into CASSPTTGYYNSPLHF.

The chain is built from TRBV19 and TRBJ1-1; the D gene is possibly TRBD1 (5 bases). Germline V gene lookup returns CDR1 LNHDA and CDR2 SQIVND (reference sequence). Between the trimmed V and J ends, which lost 3 bases and 1 base, there was a span of 9 bases. The CDR3 length is 14 residues. The CDR3 sequence: CASSIRDSNTEAFF. In DNA form, the CDR3 reads TGTGCCAGTAGTATCAGGGACTCGAACACTGAAGCTTTCTTT.

In this sample, this clone turned up once. This sequence joins TRBV2 and TRBJ2-5; 11 bases agree with TRBD2. The V segment lost 9 bases and the J segment 5 bases; nucleotides outside the gene matches: 5. The CDR3 has 13 residues. Germline V lookup: CDR1 SNHLY, CDR2 FYNNEI. CDR3 in DNA: TGTGCCAGATCTAGCGGGGGGCGGGAGACCCAGTACTTC. Its translation is CARSSGGRETQYF.

This clone showed up just a few times. The chain employs TRBV7-2 and TRBJ1-1; 9 nucleotides line up with TRBD1. CDR1 is SGHTA, CDR2 FQGNSA, per germline. The CDR3 sequence is 14 residues long. Unmatched junction bases numbered 6, after V lost 3 bases and J lost 7 bases. As DNA, the CDR3 is TGTGCCAGCAGCTTGGGACAGGGTGGAGGTGAAGCTTTCTTT. This codes for CASSLGQGGGEAFF. Using reference TRBV7-2 and TRBJ1-1 for the parts outside the CDR3, the full variable domain is GAGVSQSPSNKVTEKGKDVELRCDPISGHTALYWYRQSLGQGLEFLIYFQGNSAPDKSGLPSDRFSAERTGGSVSTLTIQRTQQEDSAVYLCASSLGQGGGEAFFGQGTRLTVV.